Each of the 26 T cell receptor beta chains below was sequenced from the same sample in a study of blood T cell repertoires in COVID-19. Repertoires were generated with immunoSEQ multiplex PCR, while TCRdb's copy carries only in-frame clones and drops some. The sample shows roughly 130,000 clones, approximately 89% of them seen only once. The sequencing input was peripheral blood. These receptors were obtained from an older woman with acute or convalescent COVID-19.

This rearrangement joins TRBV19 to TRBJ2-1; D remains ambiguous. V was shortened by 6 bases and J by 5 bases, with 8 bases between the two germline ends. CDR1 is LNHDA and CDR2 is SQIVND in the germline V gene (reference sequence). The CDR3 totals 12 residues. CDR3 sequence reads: CASRTPNNEQFF. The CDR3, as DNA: TGTGCCAGTAGAACGCCTAACAATGAGCAGTTCTTC.

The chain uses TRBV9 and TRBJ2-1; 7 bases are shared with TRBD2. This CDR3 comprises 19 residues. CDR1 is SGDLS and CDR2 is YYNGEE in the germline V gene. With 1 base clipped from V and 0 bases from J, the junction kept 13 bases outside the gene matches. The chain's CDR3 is CASSVPKVGRGSSYNEQFF. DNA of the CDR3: TGTGCCAGCAGCGTACCCAAGGTTGGCCGCGGGAGCTCCTACAATGAGCAGTTCTTC. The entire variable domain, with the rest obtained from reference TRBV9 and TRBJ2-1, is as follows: DSGVTQTPKHLITATGQRVTLRCSPRSGDLSVYWYQQSLDQGLQFLIQYYNGEERAKGNILERFSAQQFPDLHSELNLSSLELGDSALYFCASSVPKVGRGSSYNEQFFGPGTRLTVL.

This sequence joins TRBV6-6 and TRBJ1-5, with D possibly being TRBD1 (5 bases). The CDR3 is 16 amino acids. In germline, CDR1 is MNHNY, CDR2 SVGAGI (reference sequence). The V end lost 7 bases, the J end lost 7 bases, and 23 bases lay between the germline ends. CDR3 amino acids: CASTAASGRVVQPQHF. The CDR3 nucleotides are TGTGCCAGCACCGCCGCCTCGGGCAGGGTGGTCCAGCCCCAGCATTTT.

The CDR3 is CASSLGLAGVGDEQFF. The CDR3 bases are TGTGCCAGCAGCTTAGGACTAGCGGGAGTAGGGGATGAGCAGTTCTTC. This chain links TRBV7-9 with TRBJ2-1; TRBD2 aligns across 12 bases. CDR1 is SEHNR, CDR2 FQNEAQ, per germline (reference sequence). Losses at the gene ends were 1 base for V and 8 bases for J; bases not matched to a gene: 6. This CDR3 has 16 residues.

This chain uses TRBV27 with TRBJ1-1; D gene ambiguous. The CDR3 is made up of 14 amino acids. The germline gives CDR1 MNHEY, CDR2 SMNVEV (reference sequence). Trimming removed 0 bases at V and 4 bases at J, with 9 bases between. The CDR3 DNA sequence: TGTGCCAGCAGTTTATCAAGTGAGGGCACTGAAGCTTTCTTT. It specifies CASSLSSEGTEAFF.

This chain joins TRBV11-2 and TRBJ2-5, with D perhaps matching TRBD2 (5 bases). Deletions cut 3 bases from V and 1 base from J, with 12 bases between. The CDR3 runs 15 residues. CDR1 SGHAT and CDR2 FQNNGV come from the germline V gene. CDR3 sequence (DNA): TGTGCCAGCAGCTTGGGCGGAGGAACCCAAGAGACCCAGTACTTC. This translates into CASSLGGGTQETQYF.

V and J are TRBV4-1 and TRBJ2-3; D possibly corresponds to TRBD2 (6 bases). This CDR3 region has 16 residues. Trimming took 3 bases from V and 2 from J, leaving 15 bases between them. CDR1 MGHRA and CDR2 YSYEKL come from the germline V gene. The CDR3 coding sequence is TGCGCCAGCAGCCAGGGTAGCGGCCCGGTCACAGATACGCAGTATTTT. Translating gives CASSQGSGPVTDTQYF.

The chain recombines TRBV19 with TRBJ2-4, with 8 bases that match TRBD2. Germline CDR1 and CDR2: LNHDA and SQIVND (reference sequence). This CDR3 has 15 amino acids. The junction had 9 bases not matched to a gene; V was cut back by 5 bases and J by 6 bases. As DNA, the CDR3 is TGTGCCAGTAGTCCCCGGGAGGGGACGGGAAACATTCAGTACTTC. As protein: CASSPREGTGNIQYF.

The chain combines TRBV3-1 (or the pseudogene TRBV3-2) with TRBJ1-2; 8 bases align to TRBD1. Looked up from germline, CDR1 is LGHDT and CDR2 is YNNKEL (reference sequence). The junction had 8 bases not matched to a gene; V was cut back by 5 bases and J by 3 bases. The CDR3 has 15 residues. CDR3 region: CASSTRTGSDYGYTF. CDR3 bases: TGTGCCAGCAGCACGCGGACAGGGTCGGACTATGGCTACACCTTC.

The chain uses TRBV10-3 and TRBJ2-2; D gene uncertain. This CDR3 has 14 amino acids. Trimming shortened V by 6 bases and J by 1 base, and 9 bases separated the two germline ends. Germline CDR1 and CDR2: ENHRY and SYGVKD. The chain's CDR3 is CAIREQLNTGELFF. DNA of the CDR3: TGTGCCATCAGAGAACAGCTGAACACCGGGGAGCTGTTTTTT.

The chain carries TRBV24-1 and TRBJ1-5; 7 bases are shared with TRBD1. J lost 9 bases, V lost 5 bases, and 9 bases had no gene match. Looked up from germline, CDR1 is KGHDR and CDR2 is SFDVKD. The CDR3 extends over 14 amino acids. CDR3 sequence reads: CATSANRGSGPQHF. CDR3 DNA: TGTGCCACCAGTGCAAACAGGGGATCAGGGCCCCAGCATTTT.

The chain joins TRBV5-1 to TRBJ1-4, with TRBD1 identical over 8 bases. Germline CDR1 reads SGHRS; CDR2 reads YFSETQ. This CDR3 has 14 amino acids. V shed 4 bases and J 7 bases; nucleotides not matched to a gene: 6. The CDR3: CASSHGQGAEKLFF. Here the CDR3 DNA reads TGCGCCAGCAGCCATGGACAGGGAGCTGAAAAACTGTTTTTT.

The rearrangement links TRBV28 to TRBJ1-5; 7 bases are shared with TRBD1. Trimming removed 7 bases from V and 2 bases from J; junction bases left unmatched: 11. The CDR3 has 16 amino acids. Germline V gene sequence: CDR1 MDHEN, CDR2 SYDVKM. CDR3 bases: TGTGCCAGCAACCCCAGGAAGGGGGCTCGCAATCAGCCCCAGCATTTT. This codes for CASNPRKGARNQPQHF.

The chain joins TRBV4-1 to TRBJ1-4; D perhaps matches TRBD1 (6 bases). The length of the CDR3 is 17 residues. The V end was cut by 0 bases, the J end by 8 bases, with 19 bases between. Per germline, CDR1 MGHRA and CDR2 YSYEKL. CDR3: CASSQDPFTGIGEKLFF. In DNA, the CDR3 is TGCGCCAGCAGCCAAGATCCCTTTACAGGGATTGGGGAAAAACTGTTTTTT.

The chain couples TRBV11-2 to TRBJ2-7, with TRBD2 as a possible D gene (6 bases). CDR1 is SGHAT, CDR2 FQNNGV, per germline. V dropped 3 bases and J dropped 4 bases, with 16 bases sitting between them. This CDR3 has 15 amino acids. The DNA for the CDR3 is TGTGCCAGCAGCTTTTCGGCTAGCGCTCCTTACGAGCAGTACGTC. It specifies CASSFSASAPYEQYV.

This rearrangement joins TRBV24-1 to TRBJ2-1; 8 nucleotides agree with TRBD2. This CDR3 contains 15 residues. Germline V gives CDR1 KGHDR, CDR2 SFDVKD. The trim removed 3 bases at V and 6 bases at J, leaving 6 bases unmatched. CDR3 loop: CATSDKREFRNEQFF. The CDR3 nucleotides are TGTGCCACCAGTGATAAGCGGGAGTTCCGCAATGAGCAGTTCTTC.

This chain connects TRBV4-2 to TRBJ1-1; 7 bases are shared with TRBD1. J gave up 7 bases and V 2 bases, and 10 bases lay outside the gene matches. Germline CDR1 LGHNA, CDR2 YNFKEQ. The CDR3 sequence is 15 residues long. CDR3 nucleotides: TGTGCCAGCAGCCAAATGGACAGGCCTAACTTTGAAGCTTTCTTT. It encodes CASSQMDRPNFEAFF.

The CDR3 region is CASSTDRGLEKLFF. The CDR3 DNA reads TGTGCCAGCAGCACGGACAGGGGGCTAGAAAAACTGTTTTTT. V and J are TRBV5-6 and TRBJ1-4; 11 nucleotides agree with TRBD1. This CDR3 is built from 14 residues. The V and J ends lost 4 bases and 8 bases, in that order; junction bases with no gene match: 4. CDR1 SGHDT and CDR2 YYEEEE come from the germline V gene.

The CDR3 DNA follows: TGTGCCAGCAGTTACCAGAATGGCGGCTACACCTTC. It specifies CASSYQNGGYTF. V is TRBV6-5 and J is TRBJ1-2; D is unresolved. Germline V CDR1 and CDR2: MNHEY, SVGAGI. This CDR3 has 12 residues. V was clipped by 2 bases and J by 8 bases, with 9 bases between them.

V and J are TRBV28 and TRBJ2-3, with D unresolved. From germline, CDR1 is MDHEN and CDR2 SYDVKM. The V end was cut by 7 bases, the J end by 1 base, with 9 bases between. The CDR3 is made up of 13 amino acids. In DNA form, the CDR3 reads TGTGCCAGCACCGCCCAGGGCACAGATACGCAGTATTTT. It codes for CASTAQGTDTQYF. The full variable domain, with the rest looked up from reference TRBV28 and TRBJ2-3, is DVKVTQSSRYLVKRTGEKVFLECVQDMDHENMFWYRQDPGLGLRLIYFSYDVKMKEKGDIPEGYSVSREKKERFSLILESASTNQTSMYLCASTAQGTDTQYFGPGTRLTVL.

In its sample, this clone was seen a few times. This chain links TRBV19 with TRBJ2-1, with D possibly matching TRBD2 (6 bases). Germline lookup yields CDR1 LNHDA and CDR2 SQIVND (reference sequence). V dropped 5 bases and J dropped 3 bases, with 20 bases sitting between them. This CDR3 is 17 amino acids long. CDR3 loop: CASSFRLLKGGYNEQFF. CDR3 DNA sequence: TGTGCCAGTAGTTTCCGCCTCCTTAAGGGAGGCTACAATGAGCAGTTCTTC.

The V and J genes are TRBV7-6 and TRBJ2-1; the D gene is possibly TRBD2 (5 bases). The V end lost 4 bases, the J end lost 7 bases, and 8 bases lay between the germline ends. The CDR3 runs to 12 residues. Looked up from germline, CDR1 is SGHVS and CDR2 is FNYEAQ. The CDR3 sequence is CASSYRENEQFF. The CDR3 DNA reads TGTGCCAGCAGCTATAGGGAGAATGAGCAGTTCTTC. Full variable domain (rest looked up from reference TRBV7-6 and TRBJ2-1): GAGVSQSPRYKVTKRGQDVALRCDPISGHVSLYWYRQALGQGPEFLTYFNYEAQQDKSGLPNDRFSAERPEGSISTLTIQRTEQRDSAMYRCASSYRENEQFFGPGTRLTVL.

CDR3 nucleotide sequence: TGTGCCAGCAGTTTCTTACTAGCGGGAGTGACAGATACGCAGTATTTT. Translated, it gives CASSFLLAGVTDTQYF. The chain links TRBV28 to TRBJ2-3; 11 positions agree with TRBD2. Trimming at V came to 3 bases and at J to 3 bases, leaving 5 bases not matched to a gene. Germline V CDR1 and CDR2: MDHEN, SYDVKM. This CDR3 comprises 16 residues.

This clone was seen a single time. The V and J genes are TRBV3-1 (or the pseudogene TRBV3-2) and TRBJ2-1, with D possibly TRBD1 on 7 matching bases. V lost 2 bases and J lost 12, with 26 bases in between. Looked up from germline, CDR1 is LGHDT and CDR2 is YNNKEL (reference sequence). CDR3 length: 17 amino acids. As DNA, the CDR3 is TGTGCCAGCAGCCAACTTATGGCCATGACAGGGACTCTTGGGCAGTTCTTC. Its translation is CASSQLMAMTGTLGQFF.

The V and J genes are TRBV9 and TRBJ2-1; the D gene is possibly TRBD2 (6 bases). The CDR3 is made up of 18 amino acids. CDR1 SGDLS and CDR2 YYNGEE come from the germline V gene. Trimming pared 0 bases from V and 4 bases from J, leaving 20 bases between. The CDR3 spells CASSVASGGTPVYNEQFF. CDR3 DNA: TGTGCCAGCAGCGTAGCAAGTGGGGGGACCCCAGTTTACAATGAGCAGTTCTTC.

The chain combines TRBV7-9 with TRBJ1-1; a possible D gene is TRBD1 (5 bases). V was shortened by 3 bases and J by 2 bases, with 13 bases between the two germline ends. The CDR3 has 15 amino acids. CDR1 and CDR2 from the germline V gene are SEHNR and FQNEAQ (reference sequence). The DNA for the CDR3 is TGTGCCAGCAGCTTTGAAACAGGAGTCAACACTGAAGCTTTCTTT. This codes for CASSFETGVNTEAFF.